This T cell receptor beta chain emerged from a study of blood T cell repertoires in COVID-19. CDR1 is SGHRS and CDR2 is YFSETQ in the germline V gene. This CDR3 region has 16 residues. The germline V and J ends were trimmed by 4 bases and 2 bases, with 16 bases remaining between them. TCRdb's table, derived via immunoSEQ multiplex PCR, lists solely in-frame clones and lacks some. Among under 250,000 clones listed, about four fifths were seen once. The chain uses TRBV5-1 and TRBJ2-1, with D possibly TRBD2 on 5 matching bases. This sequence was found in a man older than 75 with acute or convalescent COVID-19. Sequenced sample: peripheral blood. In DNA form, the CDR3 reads TGCGCCAGCAGCCCCCCAGCGGCTAGGACCTACAATGAGCAGTTCTTC. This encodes CASSPPAARTYNEQFF. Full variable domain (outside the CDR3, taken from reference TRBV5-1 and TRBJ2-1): KAGVTQTPRYLIKTRGQQVTLSCSPISGHRSVSWYQQTPGQGLQFLFEYFSETQRNKGNFPGRFSGRQFSNSRSEMNVSTLELGDSALYLCASSPPAARTYNEQFFGPGTRLTVL.